This TCR beta chain was retrieved from a study of regulatory T cells in long-lasting Graves disease. CDR3 regions were amplified by Arm-PCR using iRepertoire HTBI primers to build TCR beta libraries. TCRdb ran MiXCR on the multiplex PCR reads and lists one entry per CDR3 protein. Among over 350,000 distinct CDR3 sequences listed, 14% were seen once. This clonotype appeared many times. Indicated time point: newly diagnosed GD, antithyroid drugs for less than 3 months. The TCR library used RNA extracted from PBMCs. This CDR3 region has 14 residues. Germline CDR1 and CDR2: SGHRS and YFSETQ. Trimming cost V 0 bases and J 5 bases, with 11 bases left between them. This same sample was also taken into another study, of T cells in Graves' hyperthyroidism and ophthalmopathy.

Sequences were derived from peripheral blood mononuclear cells (PBMCs), sampled at new diagnosis, from a patient treated with antithyroid drugs. The sequence came from a woman between 50 and 59 years old with Graves disease. The chain links TRBV5-1 to TRBJ1-1, with D possibly TRBD1 on 6 matching bases. The CDR3 here is CASSLDREGTEAFF. CDR3 DNA: TGCGCCAGCAGCTTGGACAGGGAAGGTACTGAAGCTTTCTTT.